Below, 8 T cell receptor beta chains from the same sample are listed, as sequenced in a study of beta chain features in type 1 diabetes. Expressed TCRB transcripts were sequenced because the isolated RNA had all been reverse transcribed beforehand. Assay: immunoSEQ multiplex PCR; the TCRdb copy retains only in-frame clones and omits some. Here the sample spans almost 350,000 clones, 8% being singletons. Sequenced sample: central memory CD4+ T cells from blood. Source of these receptors: a young woman in good health.

The table lists this clone with a few counts. For the CDR3, the DNA is TGTGCCAGCAGTTTCCAGCGGGAGAGTGAGCAGTTCTTC. It yields the protein CASSFQRESEQFF. The chain has TRBV6-5 and TRBJ2-1, with 8 bases lining up with TRBD2. Losses at the gene ends were 4 bases for V and 9 bases for J; bases not matched to a gene: 5. The germline V gene encodes CDR1 MNHEY and CDR2 SVGAGI. The CDR3 is 13 residues long.

This chain uses TRBV7-2 with TRBJ2-1; 8 bases are a match to TRBD2. Germline loops: CDR1 SGHTA, CDR2 FQGNSA. CDR3 size: 16 residues. Trimming cost V 5 bases and J 5 bases; bases outside gene matches: 11. Written as DNA, the CDR3 is TGTGCCAGCAGCCTTAGCGGGGCTTCTGGGGACAATGAGCAGTTCTTC. Its protein product is CASSLSGASGDNEQFF.

There are many counts of this clone. The chain combines TRBV10-3 with TRBJ2-2; D tentatively fits TRBD1 or TRBD2 (6 bases each). Trimming left V 0 bases short and J 1 base short, with 15 bases between. Germline V gene sequence: CDR1 ENHRY, CDR2 SYGVKD. The CDR3 length is 18 residues. The CDR3, as DNA: TGTGCCATCAGTGAGTCGGGACACCGACTAGGGAACACCGGGGAGCTGTTTTTT. As protein: CAISESGHRLGNTGELFF.

There are a few counts of this clone. The chain joins TRBV10-3 to TRBJ2-5, with D tentatively TRBD2 (6 bases). The germline gives CDR1 ENHRY, CDR2 SYGVKD. This CDR3 has 15 residues. V was clipped by 4 bases and J by 4 bases, with 16 bases between them. The CDR3 loop reads CAISGRGGGGETQYF. CDR3 DNA: TGTGCCATCAGTGGAAGGGGAGGTGGGGGAGAGACCCAGTACTTC.

This clone has a handful of counts. The genes are TRBV18 and TRBJ2-1; maybe TRBD2 (5 bases). The V gene's germline CDR1 is KGHSH and CDR2 LQKENI. The CDR3 extends over 14 amino acids. V was trimmed by 2 bases and J by 5 bases, leaving 10 bases between them. Here the CDR3 reads CASSPGQEDNEQFF. In nucleotides, the CDR3 is TGTGCCAGCTCACCAGGGCAGGAGGACAATGAGCAGTTCTTC.

The CDR3 loop reads CASSVVGSGNNEQFF. For the CDR3, the DNA is TGTGCCAGCAGCGTAGTGGGTAGCGGGAACAATGAGCAGTTCTTC. The V and J genes are TRBV9 and TRBJ2-1; TRBD2 matches at 8 bases. The CDR3 loop spans 15 amino acids. Trimming took 0 bases from V and 5 from J; bases not matched to a gene: 4. CDR1 is SGDLS and CDR2 is YYNGEE in the germline V gene.

This rearrangement joins TRBV5-1 to TRBJ1-1, with a possible D match to TRBD1 (5 bases). The CDR3 totals 13 residues. V was pared by 4 bases and J by 2 bases, with 9 bases between. Germline assignment: CDR1 SGHRS and CDR2 YFSETQ. The CDR3 DNA sequence: TGCGCCAGCAGCGGTGGGACTAACACTGAAGCTTTCTTT. Translation: CASSGGTNTEAFF. Full variable domain (missing parts from reference TRBV5-1 and TRBJ1-1): KAGVTQTPRYLIKTRGQQVTLSCSPISGHRSVSWYQQTPGQGLQFLFEYFSETQRNKGNFPGRFSGRQFSNSRSEMNVSTLELGDSALYLCASSGGTNTEAFFGQGTRLTVV.

This clone was observed a handful of times. The chain links TRBV7-2 to TRBJ2-5; 9 bases map to TRBD2. CDR1 is SGHTA, CDR2 FQGNSA, per germline. The CDR3 length is 15 residues. Germline trimming cut 6 bases from V and 5 bases from J; bases unmatched to any gene: 10. The CDR3 loop is CASRPVLAGLETQYF. The CDR3 coding sequence is TGTGCCAGCAGACCCGTACTAGCGGGCCTGGAGACCCAGTACTTC. Using reference TRBV7-2 and TRBJ2-5 for the parts outside the CDR3, the full variable domain is GAGVSQSPSNKVTEKGKDVELRCDPISGHTALYWYRQSLGQGLEFLIYFQGNSAPDKSGLPSDRFSAERTGGSVSTLTIQRTQQEDSAVYLCASRPVLAGLETQYFGPGTRLLVL.